The subject of this entry is one TCR beta chain. What it binds is unknown. The entry originates in a study of cytomegalovirus exposure and HLA in healthy donors. Points from the study as a whole: Later work showed greater clonal expansion in HLA-associated TCR beta chains than in equally common others. With high specificity and sensitivity, the classifier reportedly diagnosed cytomegalovirus status. Rare sequences made up most TCRs, while some public TCRs were found in many donors.

Germline trimming cut 0 bases from V and 4 bases from J; bases unmatched to any gene: 10. From germline, CDR1 is SGHRS and CDR2 YFSETQ. CDR3 length: 17 residues. 13 Jbeta primers and 60 Vbeta primers were used for the PCR. Measured with immunoSEQ multiplex PCR; TCRdb has only the in-frame clones, and not every one. The sample holds 160,000 or so clones, approximately 80% seen once. The clonotype was recovered from a woman younger than 45 in good health and CMV-seropositive. The sequenced sample was PBMCs. The chain joins TRBV5-1 to TRBJ2-3; 8 bases line up with TRBD2. This CDR3 is CASSLDGSGGPADTQYF. In DNA, the CDR3 is TGCGCCAGCAGCTTGGATGGCTCGGGGGGGCCGGCAGATACGCAGTATTTT.